What follows is one TCR beta chain and its context. Its antigen is still unknown. Sequencing was performed with immunoSEQ multiplex PCR; in TCRdb, only in-frame clones are kept and a portion is missing. The table lists roughly 100,000 clones, 87% of them singletons. The germline V gene has CDR1 SGHRS and CDR2 YFSETQ. V shed 0 bases and J shed 0 bases, with 12 bases lying between them. This CDR3 comprises 16 residues. No infections or other immune events were documented during collection. The sample originates from a study of identifying expanded T cells in peripheral blood. The study's findings and limits: Over around two and four weeks, about 15 and 18 clones changed, versus 1.2 between replicates. Across healthy donors, higher total template counts meant significantly greater approximately two-week count variance.

The sequencing sample was made of blood. The clonotype was recovered from a person between 18 and 75 years old in good health. The rearrangement links TRBV5-1 to TRBJ2-5; D perhaps matches TRBD2 (7 bases). CDR3 residues: CASSLARGAHQETQYF. In nucleotides, the CDR3 is TGCGCCAGCAGCTTGGCTCGGGGGGCCCACCAAGAGACCCAGTACTTC.